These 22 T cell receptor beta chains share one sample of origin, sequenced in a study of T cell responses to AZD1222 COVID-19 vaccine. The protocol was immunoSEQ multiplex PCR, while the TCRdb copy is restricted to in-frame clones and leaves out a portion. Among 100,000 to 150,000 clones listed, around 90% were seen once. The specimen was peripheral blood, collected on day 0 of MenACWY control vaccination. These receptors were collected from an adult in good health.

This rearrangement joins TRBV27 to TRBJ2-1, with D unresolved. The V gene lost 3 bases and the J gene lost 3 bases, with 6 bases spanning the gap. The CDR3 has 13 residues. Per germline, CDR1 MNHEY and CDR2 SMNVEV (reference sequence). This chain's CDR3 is CASSFFSYNEQFF. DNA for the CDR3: TGTGCCAGCAGTTTTTTTAGCTACAATGAGCAGTTCTTC.

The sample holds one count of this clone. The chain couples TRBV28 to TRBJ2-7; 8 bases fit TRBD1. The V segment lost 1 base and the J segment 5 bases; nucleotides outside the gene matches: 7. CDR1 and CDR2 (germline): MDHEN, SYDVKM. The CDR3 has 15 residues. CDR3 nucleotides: TGTGCCAGCAGTTTATACCAGGGGGCGGGCGACGAGCAGTACTTC. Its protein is CASSLYQGAGDEQYF. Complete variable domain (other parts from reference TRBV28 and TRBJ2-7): DVKVTQSSRYLVKRTGEKVFLECVQDMDHENMFWYRQDPGLGLRLIYFSYDVKMKEKGDIPEGYSVSREKKERFSLILESASTNQTSMYLCASSLYQGAGDEQYFGPGTRLTVT.

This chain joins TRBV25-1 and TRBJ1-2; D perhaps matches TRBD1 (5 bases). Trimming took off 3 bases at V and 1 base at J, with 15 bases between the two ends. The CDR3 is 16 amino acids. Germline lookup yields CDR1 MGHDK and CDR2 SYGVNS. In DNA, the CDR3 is TGTGCCAGCAGTGATCTCCAGGGCTTCGGTAACTATGGCTACACCTTC. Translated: CASSDLQGFGNYGYTF.

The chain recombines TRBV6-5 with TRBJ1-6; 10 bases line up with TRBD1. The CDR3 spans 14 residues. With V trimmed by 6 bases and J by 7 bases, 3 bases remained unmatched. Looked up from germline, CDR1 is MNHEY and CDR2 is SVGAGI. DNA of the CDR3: TGTGCCAGCAGGGAGGACAGGGGGAATTCACCCCTCCACTTT. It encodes CASREDRGNSPLHF.

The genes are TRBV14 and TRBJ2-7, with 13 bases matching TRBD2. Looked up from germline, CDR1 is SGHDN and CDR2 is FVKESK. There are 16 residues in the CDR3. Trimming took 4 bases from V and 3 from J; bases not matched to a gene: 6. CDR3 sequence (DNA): TGTGCCAGCAGCCGTGGGACTAGCGGGACGTACTACGAGCAGTACTTC. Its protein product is CASSRGTSGTYYEQYF.

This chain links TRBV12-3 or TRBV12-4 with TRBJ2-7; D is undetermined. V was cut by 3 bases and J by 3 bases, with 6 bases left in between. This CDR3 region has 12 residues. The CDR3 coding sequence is TGTGCCAGCAGTTTTAATCACTACGAGCAGTACTTC. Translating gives CASSFNHYEQYF.

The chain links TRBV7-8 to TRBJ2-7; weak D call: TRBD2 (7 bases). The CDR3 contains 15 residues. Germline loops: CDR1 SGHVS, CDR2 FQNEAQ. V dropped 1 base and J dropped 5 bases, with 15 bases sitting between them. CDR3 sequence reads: CASSLVGRGGDEQYV. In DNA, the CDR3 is TGTGCCAGCAGCTTAGTGGGCAGGGGAGGGGACGAGCAGTACGTC.

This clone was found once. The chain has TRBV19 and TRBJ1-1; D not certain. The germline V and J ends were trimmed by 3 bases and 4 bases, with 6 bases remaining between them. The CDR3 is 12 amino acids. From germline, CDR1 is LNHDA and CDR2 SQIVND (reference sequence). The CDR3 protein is CASSIWGTEAFF. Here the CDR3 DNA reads TGTGCCAGTAGTATTTGGGGCACTGAAGCTTTCTTT.

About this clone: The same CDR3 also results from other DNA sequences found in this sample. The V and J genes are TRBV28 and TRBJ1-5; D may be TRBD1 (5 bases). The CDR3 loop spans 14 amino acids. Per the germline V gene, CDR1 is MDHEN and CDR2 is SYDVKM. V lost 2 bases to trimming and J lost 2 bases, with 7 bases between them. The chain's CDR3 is CASSLGGGNQPQHF. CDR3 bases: TGTGCCAGCAGTTTAGGGGGAGGCAATCAGCCCCAGCATTTT.

CDR3 sequence reads: CASSQTSGSYEQYF. CDR3 nucleotides: TGCGCCAGCAGCCAGACTAGCGGGAGCTACGAGCAGTACTTC. The chain recombines TRBV4-1 with TRBJ2-7, with TRBD2 matching 12 bases. V lost 3 bases to trimming and J lost 3 bases; unmatched junction nucleotides: 0. Germline CDR1 reads MGHRA; CDR2 reads YSYEKL. The CDR3 runs 14 residues.

DNA of the CDR3: TGCGCCAGCAGTTTGACAGGCGACTCCTACGAGCAGTACTTC. Translating it yields CASSLTGDSYEQYF. This chain links TRBV10-2 with TRBJ2-7; TRBD1 might be the D (6 bases). Germline V gives CDR1 WSHSY, CDR2 SAAADI. The CDR3 extends over 14 amino acids. V was shortened by 5 bases and J by 0 bases, with 11 bases between the two germline ends.

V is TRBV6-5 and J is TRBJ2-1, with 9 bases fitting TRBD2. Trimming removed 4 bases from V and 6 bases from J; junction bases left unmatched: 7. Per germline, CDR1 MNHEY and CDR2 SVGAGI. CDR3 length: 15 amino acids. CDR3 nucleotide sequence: TGTGCCAGCAGTTGGGCGGGGGGGCCTTCCAATGAGCAGTTCTTC. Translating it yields CASSWAGGPSNEQFF.

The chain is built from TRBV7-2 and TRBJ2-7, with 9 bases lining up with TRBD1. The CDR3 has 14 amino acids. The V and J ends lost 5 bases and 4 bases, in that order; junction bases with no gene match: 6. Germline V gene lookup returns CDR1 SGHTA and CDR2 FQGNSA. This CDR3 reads CASSITGGSYEQYF. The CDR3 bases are TGTGCCAGCAGCATTACAGGGGGCAGTTACGAGCAGTACTTC.

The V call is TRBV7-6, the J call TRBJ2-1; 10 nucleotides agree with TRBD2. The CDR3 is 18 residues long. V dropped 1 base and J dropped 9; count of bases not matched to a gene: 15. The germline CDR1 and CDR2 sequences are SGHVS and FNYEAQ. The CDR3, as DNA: TGTGCCAGCAGCTTAGGGGCAGCGGGAGGGCCTCGGTGGAGTGAGCAGTTCTTC. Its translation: CASSLGAAGGPRWSEQFF.

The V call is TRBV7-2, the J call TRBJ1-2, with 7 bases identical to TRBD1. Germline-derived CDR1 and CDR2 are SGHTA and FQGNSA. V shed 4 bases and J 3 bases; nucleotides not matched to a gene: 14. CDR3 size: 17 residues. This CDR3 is CASSYPGQLASDYGYTF. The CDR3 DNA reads TGTGCCAGCAGCTACCCGGGACAGCTAGCCTCTGACTATGGCTACACCTTC. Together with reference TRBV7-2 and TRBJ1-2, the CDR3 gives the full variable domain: GAGVSQSPSNKVTEKGKDVELRCDPISGHTALYWYRQSLGQGLEFLIYFQGNSAPDKSGLPSDRFSAERTGGSVSTLTIQRTQQEDSAVYLCASSYPGQLASDYGYTFGSGTRLTVV.

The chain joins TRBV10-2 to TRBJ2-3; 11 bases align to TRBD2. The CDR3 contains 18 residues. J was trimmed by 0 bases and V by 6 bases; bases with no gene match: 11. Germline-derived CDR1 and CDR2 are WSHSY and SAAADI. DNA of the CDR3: TGCGCCAGCAGAACTCCGGGACTAGCGGCATATAGCACAGATACGCAGTATTTT. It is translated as CASRTPGLAAYSTDTQYF.

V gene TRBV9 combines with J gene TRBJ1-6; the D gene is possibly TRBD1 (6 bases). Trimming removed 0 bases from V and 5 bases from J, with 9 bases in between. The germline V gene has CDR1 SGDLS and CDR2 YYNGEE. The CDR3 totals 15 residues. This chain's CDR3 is CASSVVGDNNSPLHF. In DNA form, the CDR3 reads TGTGCCAGCAGCGTAGTTGGGGACAATAATTCACCCCTCCACTTT.

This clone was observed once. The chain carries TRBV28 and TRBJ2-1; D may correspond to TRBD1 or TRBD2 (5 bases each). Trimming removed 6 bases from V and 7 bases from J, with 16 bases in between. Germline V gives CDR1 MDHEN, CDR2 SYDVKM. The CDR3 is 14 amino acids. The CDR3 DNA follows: TGTGCCAGCAGCCCCGGGACGAAATCAAATGAGCAGTTCTTC. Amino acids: CASSPGTKSNEQFF. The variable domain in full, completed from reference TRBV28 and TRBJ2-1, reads DVKVTQSSRYLVKRTGEKVFLECVQDMDHENMFWYRQDPGLGLRLIYFSYDVKMKEKGDIPEGYSVSREKKERFSLILESASTNQTSMYLCASSPGTKSNEQFFGPGTRLTVL.

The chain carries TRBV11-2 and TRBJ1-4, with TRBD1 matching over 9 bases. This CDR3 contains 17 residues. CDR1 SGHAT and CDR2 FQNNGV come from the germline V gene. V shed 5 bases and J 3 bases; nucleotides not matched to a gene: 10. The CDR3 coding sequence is TGTGCCAGCAGCCGCACCGGGACAGGGTTTTCTAATGAAAAACTGTTTTTT. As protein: CASSRTGTGFSNEKLFF.

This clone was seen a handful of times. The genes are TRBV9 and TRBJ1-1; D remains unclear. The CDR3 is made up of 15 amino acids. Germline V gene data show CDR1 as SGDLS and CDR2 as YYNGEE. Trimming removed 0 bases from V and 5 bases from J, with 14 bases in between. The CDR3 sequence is CASSVGSGFQTEAFF. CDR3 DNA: TGTGCCAGCAGCGTAGGCTCGGGTTTCCAGACTGAAGCTTTCTTT.

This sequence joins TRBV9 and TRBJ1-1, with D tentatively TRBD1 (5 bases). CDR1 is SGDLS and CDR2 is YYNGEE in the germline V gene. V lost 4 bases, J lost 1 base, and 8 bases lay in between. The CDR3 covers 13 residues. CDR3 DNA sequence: TGTGCCAGCAGCACCGGACAGAACACTGAAGCTTTCTTT. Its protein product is CASSTGQNTEAFF.

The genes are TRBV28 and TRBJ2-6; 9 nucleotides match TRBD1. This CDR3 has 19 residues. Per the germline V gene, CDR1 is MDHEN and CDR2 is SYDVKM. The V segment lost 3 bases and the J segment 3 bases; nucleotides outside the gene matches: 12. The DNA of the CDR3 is TGTGCCAGCAGTTTCCCCCGACAGGGGGGTTATCGTGGGGCCAACGTCCTGACTTTC. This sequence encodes CASSFPRQGGYRGANVLTF.